This TCR beta chain was obtained from a study of blood T cell repertoires in COVID-19. On the study more broadly: Sample material is recorded as cDNA or gDNA derived from T cells, B-cell-depleted T cells, or PBMCs.

In the source study's methods: For nucleated cells, counts were estimated from reference gene primer amplification. Here immunoSEQ multiplex PCR was the method, and the copy in TCRdb shows in-frame clones only, minus some. The V and J calls and clone size are taken from that table; D and trimming were inferred from the DNA. This repertoire shows about 68,000 clones, about 82% found once; its top ten account for 23%. V gave up 0 bases and J gave up 14 bases, with 15 bases separating them. Germline V CDR1 and CDR2: SQVTM, ANQGSEA. The CDR3 is made up of 12 amino acids. This receptor was identified in a man aged 50-59 years with acute or convalescent COVID-19. V is TRBV29-1 and J is TRBJ2-3; no clear D gene. Material for sequencing was peripheral blood. This chain's CDR3 is CSVEETFGEGYF. Written as DNA, the CDR3 is TGCAGCGTTGAAGAAACTTTCGGAGAAGGGTATTTT.